The 31 T cell receptor beta chains presented below share a single source sample, sequenced in a study of shared clonotypes between healthy human individuals (dated by TCRdb to 2020 to 2022). Libraries were constructed by the immunoSEQ multiplex PCR assay. In TCRdb, the immuneACCESS table is reduced to in-frame sequences with V and J assigned. These tables do not hold every clone; where another copy was compared, an unresolved V gene accounts for under half, and the others remain unexplained. For this sample the table gives roughly 2.6 million clones, of which more than 80% were detected only once. Roughly 0.14% of the sample is in the top ten clones. Sample: naive CD4+ T cells sorted from blood. The cell subset or site label, as the study defines it: CD45RA+ positively selected. These receptors came from a man in his late teens or twenties in good health.

The rearrangement joins TRBV4-1 to TRBJ2-3; 12 bases agree with TRBD2. CDR1 is MGHRA and CDR2 is YSYEKL in the germline V gene. V shed 1 base and J 5 bases; nucleotides not matched to a gene: 10. This CDR3 is built from 18 residues. CDR3 coding DNA: TGCGCCAGCAGCCAAGTCCCCACCCTAGCGGGAGGGATAGATACGCAGTATTTT. This gives the protein CASSQVPTLAGGIDTQYF.

The chain is built from TRBV2 and TRBJ2-2, with D unclear. CDR1 and CDR2 from the germline V gene are SNHLY and FYNNEI. Trimming pared 4 bases from V and 0 bases from J, leaving 9 bases between. The CDR3 totals 15 residues. CDR3 region: CASSVLTSNTGELFF. CDR3 in DNA: TGTGCCAGCAGTGTCTTGACCTCGAACACCGGGGAGCTGTTTTTT. The complete variable domain, with remaining parts taken from reference TRBV2 and TRBJ2-2, reads EPEVTQTPSHQVTQMGQEVILRCVPISNHLYFYWYRQILGQKVEFLVSFYNNEISEKSEIFDDQFSVERPDGSNFTLKIRSTKLEDSAMYFCASSVLTSNTGELFFGEGSRLTVL.

The chain uses TRBV7-2 and TRBJ1-1; D not certain. The CDR3 covers 17 residues. Germline CDR1 is SGHTA and CDR2 is FQGNSA. Trimming pared 2 bases from V and 0 bases from J, leaving 16 bases between. The chain's CDR3 is CASSLSWSRQMNTEAFF. CDR3 nucleotides: TGTGCCAGCAGCTTATCATGGTCGCGACAAATGAACACTGAAGCTTTCTTT.

This clone was counted a few times. The chain carries TRBV10-1 and TRBJ1-2; D not certain. Per germline, CDR1 WNHNN and CDR2 SYGVQD (reference sequence). V shed 10 bases and J shed 8 bases, with 8 bases lying between them. The CDR3 is 9 residues long. The DNA for the CDR3 is TGCGCCACCTCTGAGGGCTACACCTTC. Translated, it gives CATSEGYTF.

The V and J genes are TRBV29-1 and TRBJ2-2, with TRBD1 identical over 9 bases. There are 14 residues in the CDR3. Germline loops: CDR1 SQVTM, CDR2 ANQGSEA. Trimming cost V 8 bases and J 5 bases; bases outside gene matches: 9. The CDR3 region is CSTAGTGKTGELFF. The CDR3 nucleotides are TGCAGCACCGCCGGGACAGGGAAGACCGGGGAGCTGTTTTTT.

This chain links TRBV5-4 with TRBJ1-6, with a tentative D call TRBD1 (5 bases). The V end lost 1 base, the J end lost 13 bases, and 12 bases lay between the germline ends. Germline CDR1 SGHNT, CDR2 YYREEE (reference sequence). This CDR3 is 13 amino acids long. CDR3 DNA sequence: TGTGCCAGCAGCTTGAACCTACAGGCTCCCCTCCACTTT. This sequence encodes CASSLNLQAPLHF.

The V call is TRBV19, the J call TRBJ1-2, with D unresolved. CDR1 is LNHDA and CDR2 is SQIVND in the germline V gene (reference sequence). Trimming took off 0 bases at V and 4 bases at J, with 9 bases between the two ends. This CDR3 is 14 amino acids long. The CDR3 DNA reads TGTGCCAGTAGTATAGATTTACCGGCCTATGGCTACACCTTC. Protein product: CASSIDLPAYGYTF.

The chain carries TRBV29-1 and TRBJ2-7; D is uncertain. This CDR3 is built from 17 residues. The V end was cut by 4 bases, the J end by 0 bases, with 22 bases between. Germline lookup yields CDR1 SQVTM and CDR2 ANQGSEA. The chain's CDR3 is CSVAQLSRTLRSYEQYF. In DNA, the CDR3 is TGCAGCGTTGCCCAGTTATCCCGGACGCTCCGCTCCTACGAGCAGTACTTC.

The V gene is TRBV7-7, the J gene TRBJ2-6; 8 nucleotides agree with TRBD2. Germline CDR1 SSHAT, CDR2 FNYEAQ (reference sequence). This CDR3 region has 13 residues. This CDR3 reads CASGTGGANVLTF. In DNA form, the CDR3 reads TGTGCTAGCGGGACGGGGGGTGCCAACGTCCTGACTTTC.

This clone came up once. The gene calls are TRBV7-2 and TRBJ2-7; 7 bases map to TRBD2. CDR1 is SGHTA and CDR2 is FQGNSA in the germline V gene. The CDR3 extends over 18 amino acids. The V and J ends lost 2 bases and 4 bases, in that order; junction bases with no gene match: 17. The CDR3 loop reads CASSLIGGSYGGRYEQYF. CDR3 bases: TGTGCCAGCAGCTTAATTGGCGGGAGTTACGGAGGCAGGTACGAGCAGTACTTC.

The rearrangement links TRBV30 to TRBJ1-5; weak D call: TRBD1 (6 bases). Germline CDR1 GTSNPN, CDR2 SVGIG (reference sequence). V lost 6 bases to trimming and J lost 2 bases, with 11 bases between them. This CDR3 has 13 amino acids. CDR3 nucleotide sequence: TGTGCCTGCGGGGGGGCAGGCAATCAGCCCCAGCATTTT. It specifies CACGGAGNQPQHF.

The chain recombines TRBV27 with TRBJ2-7; D could derive from TRBD1 or TRBD2 (5 bases each). Germline CDR1 is MNHEY and CDR2 is SMNVEV (reference sequence). V lost 4 bases to trimming and J lost 0 bases, with 13 bases between them. This CDR3 spans 15 amino acids. The chain's CDR3 is CASSYAGTRSYEQYF. The CDR3 coding sequence is TGTGCCAGCAGTTATGCCGGGACGCGCTCCTACGAGCAGTACTTC.

This chain links TRBV30 with TRBJ2-7; no clear D. V was cut by 2 bases and J by 0 bases, with 8 bases left in between. Germline lookup yields CDR1 GTSNPN and CDR2 SVGIG (reference sequence). The CDR3 has 13 residues. CDR3 in amino acids: CAWSPRPSYEQYF. The CDR3 DNA reads as TGTGCCTGGAGTCCCAGGCCCTCCTACGAGCAGTACTTC.

CDR3 DNA: TGCGCCAGCAGCTACGGTGGGGACGAGACCCAGTACTTC. Residues: CASSYGGDETQYF. The chain is built from TRBV5-1 and TRBJ2-5; D might be TRBD1 or TRBD2, each matching 5 bases. Trimming stripped 3 bases from V and 5 bases from J, with 11 bases between. Per germline, CDR1 SGHRS and CDR2 YFSETQ. The CDR3 extends over 13 amino acids.

The gene calls are TRBV18 and TRBJ2-7; 12 bases fit TRBD2. The V segment lost 2 bases and the J segment 4 bases; nucleotides outside the gene matches: 12. CDR3 length: 18 amino acids. CDR1 and CDR2 from the germline V gene are KGHSH and LQKENI. This chain's CDR3 is CASSPKTSGGANKYEQYF. The DNA for the CDR3 is TGTGCCAGCTCACCAAAGACTAGCGGGGGCGCAAACAAGTACGAGCAGTACTTC.

The chain uses TRBV4-3 and TRBJ1-2, with 9 bases identical to TRBD1. V was clipped by 0 bases and J by 5 bases; unmatched bases: 7. This CDR3 is 16 amino acids long. CDR1 and CDR2 from the germline V gene are LGHNA and YSLEER. Here the CDR3 reads CASSQDLTGGAYGYTF. The CDR3 DNA sequence: TGCGCCAGCAGCCAAGATCTTACAGGGGGCGCGTATGGCTACACCTTC.

A word on this clone: This sample also contains other DNA sequences that code for the same CDR3. J is TRBJ1-6 and V is TRBV19, with D tentatively TRBD1 (5 bases). CDR1 is LNHDA and CDR2 is SQIVND in the germline V gene (reference sequence). The CDR3 contains 13 residues. Trimming removed 4 bases at V and 10 bases at J, with 11 bases between. The CDR3 reads CASSTERGSPLHF. CDR3 sequence (DNA): TGTGCCAGTAGTACCGAGCGGGGGTCACCCCTCCACTTT.

The chain is built from TRBV7-2 and TRBJ1-2, with TRBD1 matching 7 bases. J lost 2 bases, V lost 5 bases, and 8 bases had no gene match. Per the germline V gene, CDR1 is SGHTA and CDR2 is FQGNSA. This CDR3 comprises 15 residues. The CDR3 spells CASSVDQGGNYGYTF. CDR3 in DNA: TGTGCCAGCAGCGTAGACCAGGGGGGAAACTATGGCTACACCTTC.

The J gene is TRBJ2-1, the V gene TRBV18; the match to TRBD2 covers 13 bases. This CDR3 has 14 residues. Losses at the gene ends were 3 bases for V and 10 bases for J; bases not matched to a gene: 3. Germline-derived CDR1 and CDR2 are KGHSH and LQKENI. As DNA, the CDR3 is TGTGCCAGCTCACCTATGGGACTAGCGGGGGAGCAGTTCTTC. This translates into CASSPMGLAGEQFF.

The chain employs TRBV13 and TRBJ2-7; D possibly corresponds to TRBD2 (5 bases). The CDR3 extends over 14 amino acids. Trimming cost V 4 bases and J 6 bases, with 16 bases left between them. Germline V gene data show CDR1 as PRHDT and CDR2 as FYEKMQ (reference sequence). CDR3 protein: CASSSSGFPIEQYF. In nucleotides, the CDR3 is TGTGCCAGCAGCTCCTCGGGATTCCCAATCGAGCAGTACTTC.

This clone was counted once. The chain joins TRBV9 to TRBJ2-3; no firm D call. The germline gives CDR1 SGDLS, CDR2 YYNGEE. The CDR3 is 15 residues long. V was shortened by 1 base and J by 0 bases, with 9 bases between the two germline ends. CDR3 sequence (DNA): TGTGCCAGCAGCGTAAGGAGCGCGAGCACAGATACGCAGTATTTT. This translates into CASSVRSASTDTQYF.

The chain links TRBV10-3 to TRBJ2-5; 13 bases agree with TRBD2. The V gene's germline CDR1 is ENHRY and CDR2 SYGVKD. The CDR3 length is 15 residues. V dropped 11 bases and J dropped 3; count of bases not matched to a gene: 9. CDR3 sequence: CAARTSGSEKETQYF. In DNA form, the CDR3 reads TGTGCCGCTCGGACTAGCGGGAGTGAGAAAGAGACCCAGTACTTC.

The chain has TRBV6-1 and TRBJ1-5, with 10 bases identical to TRBD1. The V gene's germline CDR1 is MNHNS and CDR2 SASEGT. The CDR3 sequence is 20 residues long. V trimming: 2 bases; J trimming: 0 bases; junction bases outside the gene matches: 13. CDR3 nucleotides: TGTGCCAGCAGTGAATTACGGACAGGGGGGTTCTTATATAGCAATCAGCCCCAGCATTTT. Translating it yields CASSELRTGGFLYSNQPQHF.

This chain joins TRBV5-1 and TRBJ2-1; no definite D call. The CDR3 has 15 amino acids. Per the germline V gene, CDR1 is SGHRS and CDR2 is YFSETQ. V lost 2 bases and J 0 bases, leaving 9 bases between the germline ends. The CDR3 reads CASSFNSGSYNEQFF. In DNA, the CDR3 is TGCGCCAGCAGCTTTAACTCTGGCTCCTACAATGAGCAGTTCTTC. Filled out from reference TRBV5-1 and TRBJ2-1, the complete variable domain reads KAGVTQTPRYLIKTRGQQVTLSCSPISGHRSVSWYQQTPGQGLQFLFEYFSETQRNKGNFPGRFSGRQFSNSRSEMNVSTLELGDSALYLCASSFNSGSYNEQFFGPGTRLTVL.

This clone was counted once. The chain is built from TRBV4-3 and TRBJ2-6, with D possibly matching TRBD1 (5 bases). Germline CDR1 is LGHNA and CDR2 is YSLEER. This CDR3 has 17 residues. V was clipped by 1 base and J by 1 base, with 11 bases between them. Here the CDR3 reads CASSQGIGQSGANVLTF. CDR3 DNA sequence: TGCGCCAGCAGCCAAGGGATTGGACAATCTGGGGCCAACGTCCTGACTTTC.

V and J are TRBV19 and TRBJ1-5; 9 bases are a match to TRBD1. Germline V gene lookup returns CDR1 LNHDA and CDR2 SQIVND (reference sequence). The trim removed 5 bases at V and 0 bases at J, leaving 17 bases unmatched. The CDR3 is made up of 20 amino acids. The CDR3, as DNA: TGTGCCAGTAGTGTCCCGGGACAGGGACAGGCGCGGTTTAGCAATCAGCCCCAGCATTTT. Translated, it gives CASSVPGQGQARFSNQPQHF. Using reference TRBV19 and TRBJ1-5 for the parts outside the CDR3, the full variable domain is DGGITQSPKYLFRKEGQNVTLSCEQNLNHDAMYWYRQDPGQGLRLIYYSQIVNDFQKGDIAEGYSVSREKKESFPLTVTSAQKNPTAFYLCASSVPGQGQARFSNQPQHFGDGTRLSIL.

To note about this clone: This same CDR3 is encoded by further DNA sequences in the sample. The chain is built from TRBV7-2 and TRBJ2-3, with 9 bases identical to TRBD2. The germline V gene encodes CDR1 SGHTA and CDR2 FQGNSA. The CDR3 totals 15 residues. V gave up 2 bases and J gave up 1 base; unmatched junction bases: 1. CDR3: CASSLRGRGTDTQYF. Here the CDR3 DNA reads TGTGCCAGCAGCTTACGCGGGAGGGGCACAGATACGCAGTATTTT.

The chain joins TRBV6-1 to TRBJ2-4; 8 bases are a match to TRBD1. This CDR3 spans 15 amino acids. Germline loops: CDR1 MNHNS, CDR2 SASEGT. Trimming cost V 6 bases and J 8 bases; bases outside gene matches: 12. The CDR3 loop is CASRDHRGLGDIQYF. The CDR3 DNA reads as TGTGCCAGCAGAGATCACAGGGGGTTGGGAGACATTCAGTACTTC.

The V gene is TRBV5-1, the J gene TRBJ2-7; 7 positions match TRBD2. The CDR3 runs to 15 residues. V was pared by 0 bases and J by 2 bases, with 5 bases of the junction left unmatched. Per germline, CDR1 SGHRS and CDR2 YFSETQ. The CDR3 spells CASSLALAAAYEQYF. For the CDR3, the DNA is TGCGCCAGCAGCTTGGCCCTAGCGGCCGCCTACGAGCAGTACTTC.

The rearrangement uses TRBV30 and TRBJ1-1; no firm D call. This CDR3 is 11 amino acids long. Trimming left V 2 bases short and J 7 bases short, with 8 bases between. From germline, CDR1 is GTSNPN and CDR2 SVGIG (reference sequence). For the CDR3, the DNA is TGTGCCTGGAGTACACAGCTTGAAGCTTTCTTT. Protein: CAWSTQLEAFF.

This chain uses TRBV10-1 with TRBJ2-1; 10 bases are shared with TRBD1. CDR1 and CDR2 from the germline V gene are WNHNN and SYGVQD (reference sequence). Losses at the gene ends were 5 bases for V and 1 base for J; bases not matched to a gene: 2. This CDR3 spans 15 amino acids. This CDR3 reads CASSSDRGSYNEQFF. CDR3 nucleotide sequence: TGCGCCAGCAGTTCGGACAGGGGGTCCTACAATGAGCAGTTCTTC.